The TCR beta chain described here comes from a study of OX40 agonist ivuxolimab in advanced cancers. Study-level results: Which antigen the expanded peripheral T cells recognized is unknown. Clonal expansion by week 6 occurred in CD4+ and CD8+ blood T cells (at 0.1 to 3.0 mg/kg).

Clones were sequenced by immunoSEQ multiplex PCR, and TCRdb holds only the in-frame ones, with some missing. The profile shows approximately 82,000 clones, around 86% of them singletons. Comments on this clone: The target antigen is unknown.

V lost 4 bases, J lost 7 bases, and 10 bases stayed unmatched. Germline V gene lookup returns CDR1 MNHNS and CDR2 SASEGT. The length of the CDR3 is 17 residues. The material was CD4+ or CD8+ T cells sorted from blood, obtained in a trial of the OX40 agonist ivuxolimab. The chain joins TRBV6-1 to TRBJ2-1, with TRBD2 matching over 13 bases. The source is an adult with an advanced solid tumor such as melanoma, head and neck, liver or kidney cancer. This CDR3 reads CASSAEGLAGVRNEQFF. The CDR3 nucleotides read TGTGCCAGCAGTGCGGAAGGACTAGCGGGAGTTCGTAATGAGCAGTTCTTC.